This T cell receptor (beta chain) was documented in a study of blood T cell repertoires in COVID-19. From germline, CDR1 is MNHEY and CDR2 SMNVEV (reference sequence). The CDR3 contains 16 residues. The junction had 8 bases not matched to a gene; V was cut back by 2 bases and J by 3 bases. Methods used by the authors: Reference gene primer amplification gave nucleated cell count estimates. Libraries were prepared by immunoSEQ multiplex PCR; TCRdb keeps only in-frame clonotypes and omits some of them. For V, J and clone size, that table is used; D and trimming come from the DNA. The repertoire includes about 220,000 clones, around 80% of them detected once, and 9.7% sits in the top ten.

Sequencing was carried out using peripheral blood. The chain joins TRBV27 to TRBJ2-7; TRBD2 matches at 9 bases. The source is a man aged 50-60 years with active or convalescent COVID-19. The CDR3 reads CASSLTVGSGSYEQYF. The CDR3 coding sequence is TGTGCCAGCAGTTTAACGGTCGGTAGCGGGAGCTACGAGCAGTACTTC.